This T cell receptor beta chain was documented in a study of blood T cell repertoires in COVID-19. Source study methods: For nucleated cells, counts were estimated from reference gene primer amplification. TCRdb's copy holds only in-frame clones and misses some; the assay was immunoSEQ multiplex PCR. V and J calls plus clone size are reproduced from that table; the DNA served to infer D and trimming. The table records around 200,000 clones, 83% of them present only once. The junction had 6 bases not matched to a gene; V was cut back by 4 bases and J by 8 bases. The CDR3 covers 13 residues. CDR1 is SGHKS, CDR2 YYEKEE, per germline (reference sequence).

The source of this sequence is a young woman with COVID-19, enrolled during active disease. The material sequenced was peripheral blood. V gene TRBV5-5 combines with J gene TRBJ2-7; 10 bases match TRBD1. This CDR3 is CASSTGQGGKQYF. The CDR3 DNA follows: TGTGCCAGCAGCACTGGACAGGGGGGGAAGCAGTACTTC.